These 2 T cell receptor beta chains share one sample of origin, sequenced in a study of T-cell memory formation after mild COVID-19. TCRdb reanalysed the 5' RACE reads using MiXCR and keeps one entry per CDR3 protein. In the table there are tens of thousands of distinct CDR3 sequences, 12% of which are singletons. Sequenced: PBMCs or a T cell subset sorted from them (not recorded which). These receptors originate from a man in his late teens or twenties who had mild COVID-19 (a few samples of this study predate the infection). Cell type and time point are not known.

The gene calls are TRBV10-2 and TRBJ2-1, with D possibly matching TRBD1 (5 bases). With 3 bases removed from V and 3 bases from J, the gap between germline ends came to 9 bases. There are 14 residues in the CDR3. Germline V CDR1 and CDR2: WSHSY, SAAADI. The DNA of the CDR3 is TGCGCCAGCAGTGATCCAGGGAACTACAATGAGCAGTTCTTC. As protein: CASSDPGNYNEQFF.

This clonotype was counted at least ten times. The CDR3 nucleotides are TGCGCCAGCAGCTTGTCTGGGGATCAGCCCCAGCATTTT. Translated, it gives CASSLSGDQPQHF. The chain links TRBV5-1 to TRBJ1-5, with no clear D. Trimming shortened V by 1 base and J by 5 bases, and 7 bases separated the two germline ends. CDR1 is SGHRS and CDR2 is YFSETQ in the germline V gene. The CDR3 extends over 13 amino acids.